One sample yielded the 11 T cell receptor beta chains listed below, sequenced in a study of early T cells in non-severe SARS-CoV-2 infection. TCRdb redid the calling of the 5' RACE reads with MiXCR, one entry per CDR3 protein. This sample has about 69,000 distinct CDR3 sequences, with roughly 15% found just once. The specimen sequenced was whole blood. The receptors were sampled from an adult who was a healthcare worker with PCR-confirmed SARS-CoV-2 infection or an uninfected control (not recorded which).

The chain combines TRBV10-3 with TRBJ2-3, with D uncertain. Looked up from germline, CDR1 is ENHRY and CDR2 is SYGVKD. V lost 2 bases and J 3 bases, leaving 6 bases between the germline ends. The CDR3 spans 13 residues. CDR3 sequence (DNA): TGTGCCATCAGTGAGCGTCCAACAGATACGCAGTATTTT. Protein product: CAISERPTDTQYF.

The V call is TRBV29-1, the J call TRBJ1-1; tentative D call: TRBD1 (5 bases). This CDR3 region has 13 residues. Trimming pared 6 bases from V and 5 bases from J, leaving 16 bases between. Germline-derived CDR1 and CDR2 are SQVTM and ANQGSEA. The CDR3 loop is CSVARTISTEAFF. The DNA of the CDR3 is TGCAGCGTCGCCCGGACAATATCTACTGAAGCTTTCTTT.

This chain uses TRBV5-1 with TRBJ1-3; TRBD1 is a possible D gene (5 bases). The CDR3 covers 13 residues. Germline V gives CDR1 SGHRS, CDR2 YFSETQ. Trimming shortened V by 3 bases and J by 3 bases, and 7 bases separated the two germline ends. The CDR3 sequence: CASSSDIGNTIYF. DNA of the CDR3: TGCGCCAGCAGCTCGGACATTGGAAACACCATATATTTT.

This clonotype was picked up a small number of times. The chain links TRBV9 to TRBJ2-3; D gene unclear. This CDR3 has 14 amino acids. The germline CDR1 and CDR2 sequences are SGDLS and YYNGEE. V dropped 0 bases and J dropped 5 bases, with 10 bases sitting between them. In nucleotides, the CDR3 is TGTGCCAGCAGCGTAGAATCCGCAGTAGATACGCAGTATTTT. Translating it yields CASSVESAVDTQYF.

V gene TRBV7-9 combines with J gene TRBJ2-4, with TRBD1 as a possible D gene (5 bases). V lost 2 bases and J lost 6, with 11 bases in between. The CDR3 is 14 residues long. Germline values: CDR1 SEHNR, CDR2 FQNEAQ (reference sequence). CDR3 sequence: CASSLSWQGNIQYF. The CDR3 bases are TGTGCCAGCAGCTTATCGTGGCAGGGAAACATTCAGTACTTC.

This clonotype is categorized as medium-sized. The V gene is TRBV2, the J gene TRBJ1-1; no reliable D call. V shed 0 bases and J shed 2 bases, with 10 bases lying between them. The CDR3 is made up of 15 amino acids. CDR1 and CDR2 (germline): SNHLY, FYNNEI. CDR3 protein: CASSEALQQNTEAFF. The CDR3 DNA reads TGTGCCAGCAGTGAAGCGCTTCAGCAAAACACTGAAGCTTTCTTT.

The chain combines TRBV12-3 or TRBV12-4 with TRBJ2-7; 10 bases agree with TRBD1. The CDR3 covers 14 residues. Trimming at V came to 3 bases and at J to 2 bases, leaving 1 base not matched to a gene. The CDR3 DNA sequence: TGTGCCAGCAGTTTGACAGGGGGCACCTACGAGCAGTACTTC. This gives the protein CASSLTGGTYEQYF.

The chain carries TRBV7-8 and TRBJ1-1, with TRBD1 as a possible D gene (5 bases). The CDR3 has 17 residues. V was pared by 4 bases and J by 7 bases, with 25 bases between. Looked up from germline, CDR1 is SGHVS and CDR2 is FQNEAQ. CDR3 sequence reads: CASSSGLGVPRGNEAFF. Written as DNA, the CDR3 is TGTGCCAGCAGCTCGGGCCTGGGGGTCCCTAGAGGTAATGAAGCTTTCTTT.

This clonotype showed up just a few times. The chain recombines TRBV19 with TRBJ2-7, with D possibly TRBD2 on 5 matching bases. The CDR3 sequence is 12 residues long. CDR1 is LNHDA and CDR2 is SQIVND in the germline V gene (reference sequence). V was shortened by 4 bases and J by 3 bases, with 7 bases between the two germline ends. The CDR3 nucleotides are TGTGCCAGTAGTAAAGGACTCTACGAGCAGTACTTC. Amino acids: CASSKGLYEQYF.

This clonotype came up many times. The chain uses TRBV18 and TRBJ1-3, with D unresolved. This CDR3 comprises 15 residues. Per germline, CDR1 KGHSH and CDR2 LQKENI. V was clipped by 3 bases and J by 0 bases, with 9 bases between them. CDR3 protein: CASSPEVVSGNTIYF. The CDR3 region has the DNA TGTGCCAGCTCACCCGAAGTCGTCTCTGGAAACACCATATATTTT.

This clonotype was seen more than once but under ten times. The chain is built from TRBV5-5 and TRBJ1-2, with 8 bases fitting TRBD1. J gave up 7 bases and V 4 bases, and 12 bases lay outside the gene matches. The CDR3 length is 15 residues. In germline, CDR1 is SGHKS, CDR2 YYEKEE (reference sequence). The CDR3 region has the DNA TGTGCCAGCAGCCGGGGGCCGGACAGGGTTAGTGGCTACACCTTC. It codes for CASSRGPDRVSGYTF.